This TCR beta chain was identified in a study of regulatory T cells (dated by TCRdb to between 2017 and 2018). About the investigation overall: Between CD3G-deficient patients and healthy controls, the study compared T-cell receptor beta repertoires in sorted regulatory T cells, conventional CD4+ T cells and CD8+ T cells. Findings and caveats that apply to the study as a whole: Restricted unique TRB V-J pairs and skewed V and J gene usage were observed in patient repertoires, most markedly in regulatory T cells. Compared with control CD8+ cells, CD8+ T cells derived from patients showed a nonsignificant trend toward reduced Shannon entropy.

Evidence of autoimmunity was found in all CD3G-deficient patients, and more severe autoimmunity was observed in two of the patients. At the time of testing, the patients were between 2 and 39 years old, and their CD4+ and CD8+ T cells had reduced naive proportions and increased memory proportions. A handful of individuals with CD3G deficiency made up the patient group. An international network of physicians across the United States, Europe and Asia provided the patient samples and clinical data. Peripheral blood mononuclear cells were isolated by Ficoll density separation. CD3+ CD8+ CD4- T cells were isolated on a FACSAria cell sorter. This clone was picked up a small number of times. Its specific antigen is unknown. No much larger clone exists at a distance of one base, and base qualities are not known. The germline V gene sets CDR1 to MNHNS and CDR2 to SASEGT. V is pruned by 5 bases and J by 3 bases, leaving 6 bases of the junction without a gene match. The CDR3 runs 14 amino acids, cysteine and phenylalanine included. The sequence is cut down to CDR3 DNA, 42 bases in frame from base 1.

The multiplex PCR used 52 forward TRBV primers and 13 reverse TRBJ primers, with assay-based and computational corrections for amplification bias. Within the immunoSEQ assay, multiplex PCR amplified rearranged TRB loci from genomic DNA. TRB amplicons were sequenced on an Illumina HiSeq platform. Per the authors' processing: Raw sequences were error-filtered and aligned to reference gene sequences by custom algorithms, then analyzed with the immunoSEQ online tools. The frequencies of productive and nonproductive TRB rearrangements were evaluated among unique sequences as well as among total sequences. Hydrophobicity and amino acid composition of residues 6 and 7 within the TRB CDR3 were used to estimate the potential for self-reactivity. Prism software was used to run t tests, Mann-Whitney tests or two-way ANOVA for comparisons between groups. The table was pulled from immuneACCESS by TCRdb, which kept in-frame rearrangements only. Such tables lose some clones; where checked, under half of the loss comes from unresolved V genes, and the rest has no known cause. That table gives V, J and clone size, and the DNA gave D and trimming. A total of 21,000 or so clones appear in this sample, 80% to 95% of them only once. The ten largest clones add up to roughly 3.5% of the sample.

The V and J genes are TRBV6-1 and TRBJ2-7; 8 junctional bases match TRBD1. The receptor's source is a child aged 2-15 years with CD3G deficiency. The specimen was CD8+ T cells sorted from blood. The CDR3 reads CASSLTGADYEQYF. At the DNA level, the sequence is TGTGCCAGCAGTCTGACAGGGGCTGACTACGAGCAGTACTTC.